These 29 T cell receptor beta chains came from one sample sequenced in a study of blood T cells in healthy people across ages. A second PCR, run for about 7 to 12 cycles, used a sample-barcoded 5' primer plus a J-beta primer mix. TCRdb processed the 5' RACE reads anew with MiXCR; each CDR3 protein has one entry. Among around 780,000 distinct CDR3 sequences, approximately 24% were seen once, and the ten largest hold 3%. This sample also appeared in a second study, on T cells of mothers and their children.

The sequencing input was blood. The receptor source for this set is a boy younger than 18 in good health.

The chain employs TRBV18 and TRBJ2-5, with D possibly matching TRBD2 (6 bases). Trimming took 6 bases from V and 5 from J, leaving 13 bases between them. The CDR3 runs 13 residues. Germline CDR1 and CDR2: KGHSH and LQKENI. DNA of the CDR3: TGTGCCAGCTCCCCCAGCGGGTTGGAGACCCAGTACTTC. Translated: CASSPSGLETQYF.

The V call is TRBV7-7, the J call TRBJ2-3; D is possibly TRBD2 (5 bases). This CDR3 is built from 13 residues. Germline-derived CDR1 and CDR2 are SSHAT and FNYEAQ (reference sequence). In nucleotides, the CDR3 is TGTGCTAGCGCCCCGGCTCGAACAGATACGCAGTATTTT. It specifies CASAPARTDTQYF.

The chain employs TRBV27 and TRBJ2-7; D is possibly TRBD1 (5 bases). Germline V gene lookup returns CDR1 MNHEY and CDR2 SMNVEV (reference sequence). The CDR3 is 15 amino acids. The germline V and J ends were trimmed by 3 bases and 0 bases, with 12 bases remaining between them. CDR3 sequence (DNA): TGTGCCAGCAGTTTCGCCTTTAGGGGCTCCTACGAGCAGTACTTC. Translating it yields CASSFAFRGSYEQYF.

This clonotype was picked up a small number of times. The J gene is TRBJ2-7, the V gene TRBV20-1; 8 bases match TRBD2. This CDR3 contains 15 residues. V shed 1 base and J 0 bases; nucleotides not matched to a gene: 5. Germline lookup yields CDR1 DFQATT and CDR2 SNEGSKA (reference sequence). CDR3 sequence: CSARVGLAGSYEQYF. In DNA form, the CDR3 reads TGCAGTGCTAGAGTGGGGCTAGCGGGCTCCTACGAGCAGTACTTC.

Worth noting for this clonotype: An end of the junction differs from the germline gene, which may be a read error. V gene TRBV12-3 or TRBV12-4 combines with J gene TRBJ2-1; D uncertain. The CDR3 consists of 14 residues. This CDR3 reads CASSLELVAYEQHF. The CDR3 DNA reads as TGTGCCAGCAGTTTGGAGCTAGTGGCCTACGAGCAGCACTTC.

This clonotype was detected only a few times. This chain joins TRBV5-1 and TRBJ2-5; 14 nucleotides match TRBD2. CDR3 length: 19 residues. CDR1 is SGHRS and CDR2 is YFSETQ in the germline V gene. V shed 1 base and J 3 bases; nucleotides not matched to a gene: 11. The CDR3 nucleotides are TGCGCCAGCAGCTTGTCGCGCCCGGGACTAGCGGGGGTAGAAGAGACCCAGTACTTC. Its translation is CASSLSRPGLAGVEETQYF.

This clonotype was counted between two and nine times. The chain couples TRBV5-5 to TRBJ1-2; D not certain. The CDR3 has 12 amino acids. V dropped 2 bases and J dropped 4 bases, with 6 bases sitting between them. Germline V gives CDR1 SGHKS, CDR2 YYEKEE (reference sequence). The chain's CDR3 is CASSFESYGYTF. CDR3 DNA: TGTGCCAGCAGCTTCGAGTCCTATGGCTACACCTTC.

V and J are TRBV4-1 and TRBJ1-5; D not resolved. Trimming stripped 1 base from V and 9 bases from J, with 13 bases between. This CDR3 has 14 residues. Germline values: CDR1 MGHRA, CDR2 YSYEKL. The DNA for the CDR3 is TGCGCCAGCAGCCAAGTAGGATCTCGGGGGCCCCAGCATTTT. Protein sequence: CASSQVGSRGPQHF.

This clonotype was recorded a few times. The rearrangement links TRBV10-3 to TRBJ1-2; D unresolved. The CDR3 covers 13 residues. Germline values: CDR1 ENHRY, CDR2 SYGVKD. Trimming removed 2 bases from V and 6 bases from J, with 10 bases in between. The CDR3 nucleotides are TGTGCCATCAGTGAGAGTGGACTCAATGGCTACACCTTC. Translation: CAISESGLNGYTF.

The chain couples TRBV27 to TRBJ2-3, with D perhaps TRBD2 (6 bases). Trimming shortened V by 7 bases and J by 1 base, and 18 bases separated the two germline ends. The CDR3 loop spans 16 amino acids. Per the germline V gene, CDR1 is MNHEY and CDR2 is SMNVEV (reference sequence). The CDR3 here is CASNRGGTLGTDTQYF. CDR3 in DNA: TGTGCCAGCAATCGGGGCGGGACTCTGGGCACAGATACGCAGTATTTT.

This clonotype was recorded at least ten times. The chain joins TRBV3-1 to TRBJ1-4; 9 bases agree with TRBD1. The V gene's germline CDR1 is LGHDT and CDR2 YNNKEL (reference sequence). This CDR3 region has 17 residues. V lost 4 bases, J lost 8 bases, and 14 bases stayed unmatched. In nucleotides, the CDR3 is TGTGCCAGCAGCCCCACAGGACCCGGGACAGGGACCGAAAAACTGTTTTTT. It specifies CASSPTGPGTGTEKLFF.

This sequence joins TRBV7-6 and TRBJ2-5; TRBD2 agrees at 9 bases. The J call may be mistaken, given a closer DNA end match to TRBJ2-7. The CDR3 runs 16 residues. Germline loops: CDR1 SGHVS, CDR2 FNYEAQ. CDR3: CASSLAPSGNSYEQYF. In nucleotides, the CDR3 is TGTGCCAGCAGCTTAGCGCCTAGCGGGAACTCCTACGAGCAGTACTTC.

As regards this clonotype: This likely comes from a read error, as the CDR3 has no conserved phenylalanine or tryptophan at its end. The rearrangement links TRBV5-1 to TRBJ2-5; the D is unclear. Germline V CDR1 and CDR2: SGHRS, YFSETQ. The CDR3 loop spans 14 amino acids. V gave up 4 bases and J gave up 1 base, with 11 bases separating them. CDR3 sequence (DNA): TGCGCCAGCAGCCCCGGACGGGTCCAAGAGACCCAGTACCTC. Translating it yields CASSPGRVQETQYL.

This clonotype was observed a handful of times. The J gene is TRBJ1-2, the V gene TRBV5-4, with 7 bases aligning to TRBD1. Germline V lookup: CDR1 SGHNT, CDR2 YYREEE (reference sequence). This CDR3 is built from 12 residues. Trimming at V came to 8 bases and at J to 6 bases, leaving 7 bases not matched to a gene. The CDR3 region has the DNA TGTGCCAGTAAGGGACAGCAAAATGGCTACACCTTC. Amino acids: CASKGQQNGYTF.

The chain is built from TRBV6-6 and TRBJ2-5; a possible D gene is TRBD2 (6 bases). The germline V gene has CDR1 MNHNY and CDR2 SVGAGI (reference sequence). The CDR3 has 15 amino acids. V lost 7 bases and J lost 7, with 22 bases in between. The CDR3 spells CASTLREFKVGTQYF. As DNA, the CDR3 is TGTGCCAGCACTCTCCGGGAGTTCAAGGTTGGGACCCAGTACTTC.

In regard to this clonotype: A much larger clone is a single base away; this may be a read error. This chain's CDR3 is CSVGWTGGYEQCF. CDR3 coding DNA: TGCAGCGTTGGGTGGACAGGGGGCTACGAGCAGTGCTTC. The chain employs TRBV29-1 and TRBJ2-7; 11 bases match TRBD1. The CDR3 has 13 amino acids. Per germline, CDR1 SQVTM and CDR2 ANQGSEA.

This clonotype was counted only a few times. The chain combines TRBV11-3 with TRBJ2-1, with D uncertain. Germline values: CDR1 SGHNT, CDR2 YENEEA. This CDR3 has 13 amino acids. Trimming took off 1 base at V and 7 bases at J, with 8 bases between the two ends. The CDR3 sequence is CASSLGVRNEQFF. The CDR3 DNA follows: TGTGCCAGCAGCTTAGGGGTGCGTAATGAGCAGTTCTTC.

The rearrangement joins TRBV27 to TRBJ2-3; D is uncertain. From germline, CDR1 is MNHEY and CDR2 SMNVEV (reference sequence). The CDR3 is 14 residues long. Trimming cost V 8 bases and J 5 bases, with 17 bases left between them. CDR3 region: CASGVLGGGDTQYF. The CDR3 DNA follows: TGTGCCAGCGGCGTACTGGGCGGCGGAGATACGCAGTATTTT.

The chain employs TRBV28 and TRBJ2-3; 8 positions agree with TRBD2. CDR1 MDHEN and CDR2 SYDVKM come from the germline V gene. J was trimmed by 4 bases and V by 6 bases; bases with no gene match: 6. The CDR3 loop spans 14 amino acids. Written as DNA, the CDR3 is TGTGCCAGCAGACGGGGGGGTTCCCCAGATACGCAGTATTTT. Protein sequence: CASRRGGSPDTQYF.

This clonotype was seen a handful of times. Its ends do not fully match the called genes, so a read error is possible. The chain's CDR3 is CASTGINDYGYTF. Here the CDR3 DNA reads TGCGCCAGTACAGGAATAAATGACTATGGCTACACCTTC. The chain has TRBV19 and TRBJ1-2; tentatively, D is TRBD1 (5 bases). CDR1 and CDR2 from the germline V gene are LNHDA and SQIVND (reference sequence). This CDR3 has 13 residues.

This clonotype was counted a few times. This rearrangement joins TRBV29-1 to TRBJ2-3; TRBD2 matches 10 bases. Germline lookup yields CDR1 SQVTM and CDR2 ANQGSEA. With 7 bases clipped from V and 1 base from J, the junction kept 8 bases outside the gene matches. This CDR3 region has 15 residues. The CDR3 DNA is TGCAGCGGGGACCTTAGCGGGGGGCGCACAGATACGCAGTATTTT. Translating gives CSGDLSGGRTDTQYF.

There are a few counts of this clonotype. The chain uses TRBV7-9 and TRBJ2-6; perhaps TRBD2 as D (5 bases). Germline CDR1 reads SEHNR; CDR2 reads FQNEAQ (reference sequence). The CDR3 spans 17 residues. With 2 bases removed from V and 3 bases from J, the gap between germline ends came to 14 bases. The DNA of the CDR3 is TGTGCCAGCAGCTTAACCGAGCGGACGTTTGGGGCCAACGTCCTGACTTTC. This gives the protein CASSLTERTFGANVLTF. Based on the CDR3 plus reference TRBV7-9 and TRBJ2-6, the full variable domain is DTGVSQNPRHKITKRGQNVTFRCDPISEHNRLYWYRQTLGQGPEFLTYFQNEAQLEKSRLLSDRFSAERPKGSFSTLEIQRTEQGDSAMYLCASSLTERTFGANVLTFGAGSRLTVL.

This clonotype was found many times. V usage is TRBV20-1 and J usage is TRBJ1-1; D unresolved. From germline, CDR1 is DFQATT and CDR2 SNEGSKA (reference sequence). Trimming left V 1 base short and J 4 bases short, with 4 bases between. The length of the CDR3 is 11 residues. In nucleotides, the CDR3 is TGCAGTGCTAGAGTTGGCACTGAAGCTTTCTTT. Translated, it gives CSARVGTEAFF.

Regarding this clonotype: One junction end does not reproduce the germline sequence, and a read error may be involved. The chain links TRBV13 to TRBJ1-2; D remains unclear. The V gene's germline CDR1 is PRHDT and CDR2 FYEKMQ (reference sequence). This CDR3 has 10 residues. The CDR3 loop is CASSLGQSFF. The CDR3, as DNA: TGTGCCAGCAGCTTAGGGCAGTCCTTCTTC.

The rearrangement joins TRBV20-1 to TRBJ2-7; no clear D. CDR3 length equals 13 residues. Trimming left V 0 bases short and J 4 bases short, with 10 bases between. Germline V gene lookup returns CDR1 DFQATT and CDR2 SNEGSKA (reference sequence). CDR3 coding DNA: TGCAGTGCTAGAGAGCCAGATTCTTACGAGCAGTACTTC. Protein sequence: CSAREPDSYEQYF.

This clonotype occurred a few times. The chain joins TRBV11-2 to TRBJ2-2; D might be TRBD1 (6 bases). V was pared by 5 bases and J by 6 bases, with 16 bases between. Germline V gene sequence: CDR1 SGHAT, CDR2 FQNNGV. The CDR3 runs 15 residues. CDR3 sequence reads: CASSRPGQKPGELFF. In DNA, the CDR3 is TGTGCCAGCAGCCGTCCGGGACAAAAACCCGGGGAGCTGTTTTTT.

J is TRBJ1-1 and V is TRBV5-1; no reliable D call. The CDR3 totals 16 residues. Germline V gene data show CDR1 as SGHRS and CDR2 as YFSETQ. Between the trimmed V and J ends, which lost 2 bases and 4 bases, there was a span of 18 bases. The CDR3 coding sequence is TGCGCCAGCAGCTTCGAAGTTTCTGCATTCCGCACTGAAGCTTTCTTT. Translating gives CASSFEVSAFRTEAFF.

The chain carries TRBV20-1 and TRBJ2-3; D gene uncertain. Germline V gene lookup returns CDR1 DFQATT and CDR2 SNEGSKA (reference sequence). V lost 0 bases, J lost 0 bases, and 13 bases lay in between. The CDR3 spans 16 residues. The CDR3 region is CSARDWRNASTDTQYF. CDR3 coding DNA: TGCAGTGCTAGAGATTGGCGAAACGCTAGCACAGATACGCAGTATTTT.

This chain uses TRBV20-1 with TRBJ2-5, with a possible D match to TRBD2 (6 bases). The length of the CDR3 is 13 residues. Trimming removed 1 base at V and 5 bases at J, with 11 bases between. Germline-derived CDR1 and CDR2 are DFQATT and SNEGSKA (reference sequence). CDR3 protein: CSARGWEEETQYF. CDR3 in DNA: TGCAGTGCTAGAGGCTGGGAGGAGGAGACCCAGTACTTC.